These 14 T cell receptor beta chains came from one sample sequenced in a study of blood T cell repertoires in COVID-19. Libraries were prepared by immunoSEQ multiplex PCR; TCRdb keeps only in-frame clonotypes and omits some of them. The sample yields 310,000 or so clones, around 90% seen once. The sequenced sample was PBMCs or T cells enriched from blood (not recorded which). These receptors were obtained from a woman aged 25 to 45 who had recovered from COVID-19.

CDR3 coding DNA: TGTGCCAGCTGGGGAGACAGGGACTATGGCTACACCTTC. It is translated as CASWGDRDYGYTF. The genes are TRBV11-2 and TRBJ1-2; TRBD1 matches 7 bases. V lost 8 bases to trimming and J lost 3 bases; unmatched junction nucleotides: 6. This CDR3 region has 13 residues. Germline CDR1 and CDR2: SGHAT and FQNNGV.

Here the CDR3 DNA reads TGCGCCAGCAGCGGCGGGCGGTGGGGTTACACTGAAGCTTTCTTT. Translation: CASSGGRWGYTEAFF. The J gene is TRBJ1-1, the V gene TRBV4-1; D gene unclear. The CDR3 covers 15 residues. V was clipped by 5 bases and J by 3 bases, with 16 bases between them. Per germline, CDR1 MGHRA and CDR2 YSYEKL.

The chain uses TRBV5-1 and TRBJ1-1; 8 bases fit TRBD1. Germline CDR1 reads SGHRS; CDR2 reads YFSETQ. With V trimmed by 4 bases and J by 5 bases, 10 bases remained unmatched. The CDR3 spans 15 residues. CDR3 region: CASSGGQGARTEAFF. In DNA form, the CDR3 reads TGCGCCAGCAGCGGCGGACAGGGCGCCCGAACTGAAGCTTTCTTT.

The J gene is TRBJ2-1, the V gene TRBV18; 7 nucleotides line up with TRBD2. V lost 2 bases and J lost 6; bases outside the gene matches: 7. The CDR3 is 15 residues long. Germline V lookup: CDR1 KGHSH, CDR2 LQKENI. This chain's CDR3 is CASSPERGGGNEQFF. The CDR3 bases are TGTGCCAGCTCACCAGAGCGGGGTGGTGGCAATGAGCAGTTCTTC.

This chain links TRBV12-1 with TRBJ1-4; the table's TRBD1 call for D was not verified on the DNA. TRBV12-1 is flagged as a pseudogene. The CDR3 runs to 14 residues. In DNA, the CDR3 is TGTGCCAGCAGCCAGAGGACAAGGAGTGAAAAACTGTTTTTT. Protein: CASSQRTRSEKLFF.

The rearrangement joins TRBV10-3 to TRBJ2-5; TRBD2 matches 13 bases. CDR1 ENHRY and CDR2 SYGVKD come from the germline V gene. The V and J ends lost 10 bases and 1 base, in that order; junction bases with no gene match: 9. The CDR3 sequence is 16 residues long. In DNA form, the CDR3 reads TGTGCCACCGGACTAGCGGGGGCCGGGTCCCAAGAGACCCAGTACTTC. It codes for CATGLAGAGSQETQYF.

Only one count was recorded for this clone. The chain couples TRBV5-6 to TRBJ2-7; TRBD2 matches at 16 bases. Germline V gene sequence: CDR1 SGHDT, CDR2 YYEEEE. V gave up 4 bases and J gave up 6 bases; unmatched junction bases: 7. The CDR3 spans 16 residues. The CDR3 region has the DNA TGTGCCAGCAGCGACCCGGGACTAGCGGGGGGGCCCGAGCAGTACTTC. It codes for CASSDPGLAGGPEQYF. Full variable domain (rest looked up from reference TRBV5-6 and TRBJ2-7): DAGVTQSPTHLIKTRGQQVTLRCSPKSGHDTVSWYQQALGQGPQFIFQYYEEEERQRGNFPDRFSGHQFPNYSSELNVNALLLGDSALYLCASSDPGLAGGPEQYFGPGTRLTVT.

CDR3 in DNA: TGCAGCGTCGATCGACAGGGGAGCGGGGAGCTGTTTTTT. Translation gives CSVDRQGSGELFF. The rearrangement links TRBV29-1 to TRBJ2-2, with TRBD1 matching 8 bases. The CDR3 has 13 residues. V lost 6 bases and J lost 7; bases outside the gene matches: 7. Germline loops: CDR1 SQVTM, CDR2 ANQGSEA.

This clone occurred once. The rearrangement links TRBV20-1 to TRBJ2-1, with 7 bases aligning to TRBD2. Looked up from germline, CDR1 is DFQATT and CDR2 is SNEGSKA (reference sequence). The CDR3 covers 15 residues. J was trimmed by 0 bases and V by 3 bases; bases with no gene match: 5. CDR3 DNA sequence: TGCAGTGCTAGTCTAGCGGTCGGCTCCTACAATGAGCAGTTCTTC. It translates to CSASLAVGSYNEQFF.

The chain employs TRBV7-2 and TRBJ1-6; D possibly corresponds to TRBD1 (5 bases). CDR3 length equals 16 residues. CDR1 SGHTA and CDR2 FQGNSA come from the germline V gene. Trimming removed 3 bases at V and 6 bases at J, with 15 bases between. In nucleotides, the CDR3 is TGTGCCAGCAGCTTGGGGCGTGGTCGCTTTAATTCACCCCTCCACTTT. Protein product: CASSLGRGRFNSPLHF.

The chain uses TRBV5-1 and TRBJ1-3; perhaps TRBD1 as D (5 bases). Germline CDR1 is SGHRS and CDR2 is YFSETQ. This CDR3 region has 17 residues. V was pared by 0 bases and J by 0 bases, with 13 bases between. This CDR3 reads CASSLAVGDSSGNTIYF. CDR3 bases: TGCGCCAGCAGCTTGGCCGTAGGGGATTCCTCTGGAAACACCATATATTTT.

The chain is built from TRBV19 and TRBJ1-1; D is unresolved. The CDR3 runs 12 residues. Trimming pared 9 bases from V and 0 bases from J, leaving 8 bases between. Germline CDR1 reads LNHDA; CDR2 reads SQIVND (reference sequence). CDR3 protein: CASGLMNTEAFF. For the CDR3, the DNA is TGTGCCAGCGGACTAATGAACACTGAAGCTTTCTTT.

The chain uses TRBV20-1 and TRBJ1-1; D not resolved. CDR1 and CDR2 from the germline V gene are DFQATT and SNEGSKA (reference sequence). The CDR3 runs to 11 residues. V lost 3 bases and J lost 8, with 10 bases in between. The CDR3 sequence is CSASREEEAFF. For the CDR3, the DNA is TGCAGTGCTAGTCGTGAGGAGGAAGCTTTCTTT.

This clone was seen a single time. The chain couples TRBV4-2 to TRBJ2-7, with TRBD1 matching over 11 bases. The CDR3 extends over 16 amino acids. Germline V gives CDR1 LGHNA, CDR2 YNFKEQ. V trimming: 4 bases; J trimming: 7 bases; junction bases outside the gene matches: 12. Here the CDR3 reads CASSRKPDRGLGEQYF. The CDR3 DNA reads as TGTGCCAGCAGCCGCAAACCGGACAGGGGGCTTGGAGAGCAGTACTTC.